This T cell receptor beta chain comes out of a study of T cell repertoires in cytomegalovirus infection. Study in general: Recently identified HLA-C-restricted CMV epitopes were among the peptides used. Public signatures in TCR beta pointed to CMV infection and matching HLA type. Points from the study as a whole: The cumulative frequency of public TCR beta families distinguished individuals who carried CMV together with the relevant HLA. Ex vivo responses were dominated by HLA-C-restricted CMV-specific TCR beta clonotypes.

TCRdb itself ran the reads through MiXCR, one entry per CDR3 protein. There are about 920,000 distinct CDR3 sequences in the sample; roughly 30% occur only once, and around 15% lies in the top ten. The table lists this clonotype with a few counts. Its specificity is not known. The germline V gene encodes CDR1 MNHEY and CDR2 SVGEGT. Between the trimmed V and J ends, which lost 7 bases and 3 bases, there was a span of 22 bases. This CDR3 comprises 16 residues. This clonotype originated in a human donor in good health (CMV status not recorded). Some clones in this sample may be carry-over from other donors' samples. The sample consisted of cultured CD8+ T cells from PBMCs, taken from culture after CMV antigen stimulation. This rearrangement joins TRBV6-2 or TRBV6-3 to TRBJ2-7, with a weak D call TRBD2 (6 bases). Written as DNA, the CDR3 is TGTGCCAGCACCGCAAATCCATCCGGGACTGGCTACGAGCAGTACGTC. The encoded protein is CASTANPSGTGYEQYV.